This TCR beta chain was captured in a study of control samples from healthy donors and cancer patients (dated by TCRdb to about 2020). The germline V gene gives CDR1 as MGHRA and CDR2 as YSYEKL. Spanning cysteine to phenylalanine, the CDR3 consists of 17 amino acids. CDR3 DNA is the only sequence kept; it has 51 bases, read in frame from the first base. The junction carries 17 bases between V and J, which are trimmed by 5 bases and 0 bases respectively. In the case of this clone: No cognate antigen has been identified for it. Nothing much larger sits one base from this clone, and base qualities are not available.

Libraries were prepared through the immunoSEQ multiplex PCR assay. TCRdb obtained this table from immuneACCESS and retained in-frame rearrangements with V and J assigned. These tables miss some clones; where compared with another copy, unresolved V genes account for less than half of the shortfall, and the remainder is unexplained. Here the sample has 25,000 to 30,000 clones; roughly nine tenths occur a single time. Of the sample, 3.5% to 5% is held by the ten largest clones. Sequenced sample: formalin-fixed, paraffin-embedded tissue. The V and J genes are TRBV4-1 and TRBJ1-3; 6 matching bases give a weak D call of TRBD1. This clonotype originated in a female donor with melanoma. Read as DNA, the sequence is TGCGCCAGCAGCTCCCGGACAGTTCGGAGCTCTGGAAACACCATATATTTT. This sequence encodes CASSSRTVRSSGNTIYF.